What follows are 26 T cell receptor beta chains derived from one specimen sequenced in a study of spatial heterogeneity in lung cancer. General study findings and limits: Tumors with more nonsynonymous mutations had more expanded intratumoral alpha and beta TCRs.

TCRdb itself ran the 5' RACE reads through MiXCR, one entry per CDR3 protein. The sample lists some 1,200 distinct CDR3 sequences; 17% were seen once. The time point: sample taken at primary tumor resection. These receptors' antigens are unknown. Sequenced material: lung tumor tissue, taken at surgery. The source of these receptors is a female donor with early-stage non-small cell lung cancer.

This clonotype qualifies as large. For a library built for alpha chains, this beta chain is a stray read; little rests on its size. The J gene is TRBJ2-3, the V gene TRBV7-9, with 10 nucleotides matching TRBD2. The J segment lost 5 bases and the V segment lost 4 bases, leaving 15 bases of the junction unmatched. Germline lookup yields CDR1 SEHNR and CDR2 FQNEAQ (reference sequence). The CDR3 spans 18 residues. Here the CDR3 reads CASSSRGAGGPLGDTQYF. As DNA, the CDR3 is TGTGCCAGCAGCTCCCGTGGAGCGGGAGGGCCTTTGGGAGATACGCAGTATTTT. The full variable domain, rest sourced from reference TRBV7-9 and TRBJ2-3, is DTGVSQNPRHKITKRGQNVTFRCDPISEHNRLYWYRQTLGQGPEFLTYFQNEAQLEKSRLLSDRFSAERPKGSFSTLEIQRTEQGDSAMYLCASSSRGAGGPLGDTQYFGPGTRLTVL.

Concerning this clonotype itself: This beta chain lies outside the target of a library built for alpha chains; its clone size means little. CDR3 sequence reads: CASSLGTSVGEQFF. Here the CDR3 DNA reads TGTGCCAGCAGCTTAGGGACTAGCGTGGGTGAGCAGTTCTTC. This chain connects TRBV7-2 to TRBJ2-1; 9 bases map to TRBD2. Germline V lookup: CDR1 SGHTA, CDR2 FQGNSA. Trimming cost V 1 base and J 9 bases; bases outside gene matches: 4. The CDR3 totals 14 residues. Together with reference TRBV7-2 and TRBJ2-1, the CDR3 gives the full variable domain: GAGVSQSPSNKVTEKGKDVELRCDPISGHTALYWYRQSLGQGLEFLIYFQGNSAPDKSGLPSDRFSAERTGGSVSTLTIQRTQQEDSAVYLCASSLGTSVGEQFFGPGTRLTVL.

By frequency in the sample, this clonotype is large. This beta chain turned up in a library designed for alpha chains; as an off-target read, its abundance says little. The chain recombines TRBV29-1 with TRBJ2-2, with a possible D match to TRBD2 (6 bases). V gave up 4 bases and J gave up 0 bases, with 9 bases separating them. Germline lookup yields CDR1 SQVTM and CDR2 ANQGSEA. This CDR3 has 14 residues. CDR3 residues: CSVGRDANTGELFF. Here the CDR3 DNA reads TGCAGCGTTGGGAGGGACGCGAACACCGGGGAGCTGTTTTTT.

Comments on this clonotype: The size of this beta chain means little, since it is a stray read in a library made for alpha chains. The chain joins TRBV3-1 to TRBJ2-2, with 7 bases fitting TRBD1. J was trimmed by 5 bases and V by 4 bases; bases with no gene match: 13. CDR3 length: 17 residues. Germline CDR1 reads LGHDT; CDR2 reads YNNKEL (reference sequence). Written as DNA, the CDR3 is TGTGCCAGCAGCCCCGGGACAGAACCTAGACTTACCGGGGAGCTGTTTTTT. It translates to CASSPGTEPRLTGELFF.

The sample holds a few counts of this clonotype. With the library built for alpha chains, this beta chain is off target and its frequency is not meaningful. The CDR3 nucleotides read TGTGCCAGCAGCTTAGACGGGACAGGGCATGAGCAGTTCTTC. Encoded protein: CASSLDGTGHEQFF. The chain couples TRBV11-1 to TRBJ2-1; 9 bases are a match to TRBD1. CDR3 length: 14 residues. Losses at the gene ends were 1 base for V and 8 bases for J; bases not matched to a gene: 3. CDR1 SGHAT and CDR2 FQDESV come from the germline V gene (reference sequence).

Relative to its sample, this clonotype is large. Found in a library prepared for alpha chains, this beta chain is an off-target read, and its abundance has little meaning. The gene calls are TRBV2 and TRBJ2-2; D is unresolved. V shed 7 bases and J shed 7 bases, with 13 bases lying between them. Germline-derived CDR1 and CDR2 are SNHLY and FYNNEI. The CDR3 is 13 amino acids. For the CDR3, the DNA is TGTGCCAGCAACTCCGACTGGGACGGGGAGCTGTTTTTT. Amino acid sequence: CASNSDWDGELFF.

By share, this clonotype ranks as large. Because this beta chain is a stray read in a library intended to capture alpha chains, its abundance should not be given much weight. This sequence joins TRBV7-2 and TRBJ2-3, with 7 bases matching TRBD2. The CDR3 loop spans 16 amino acids. Per the germline V gene, CDR1 is SGHTA and CDR2 is FQGNSA. The ends lost 5 bases at V and 1 base at J; junction bases unmatched: 9. CDR3 residues: CASSPEGRGGTDTQYF. In DNA form, the CDR3 reads TGTGCCAGCAGCCCGGAGGGTCGGGGGGGCACAGATACGCAGTATTTT. The full variable domain, completed using reference TRBV7-2 and TRBJ2-3, is GAGVSQSPSNKVTEKGKDVELRCDPISGHTALYWYRQSLGQGLEFLIYFQGNSAPDKSGLPSDRFSAERTGGSVSTLTIQRTQQEDSAVYLCASSPEGRGGTDTQYFGPGTRLTVL.

This clonotype has a handful of counts. This beta chain was picked up by a library intended for alpha chains and is off target, so its count carries little meaning. The chain carries TRBV5-8 and TRBJ2-4; a possible D gene is TRBD1 (5 bases). The CDR3 is made up of 13 amino acids. Germline loops: CDR1 SGHTS, CDR2 YDEGEE. Trimming stripped 4 bases from V and 15 bases from J, with 20 bases between. The CDR3: CASSDLMGSRGYF. CDR3 DNA sequence: TGTGCCAGCAGCGACTTGATGGGGTCTAGGGGGTACTTC.

Comments on this clonotype: Because this beta chain is a stray read in a library intended to capture alpha chains, its abundance should not be given much weight. The rearrangement joins TRBV4-2 to TRBJ2-3, with D possibly being TRBD2 (5 bases). From germline, CDR1 is LGHNA and CDR2 YNFKEQ. CDR3 size: 15 residues. Trimming shortened V by 0 bases and J by 2 bases, and 9 bases separated the two germline ends. CDR3 DNA: TGTGCCAGCAGCCAAGACGGGGTCCCCACAGATACGCAGTATTTT. Amino acid sequence: CASSQDGVPTDTQYF.

As to this clonotype: This beta chain turned up in a library designed for alpha chains; as an off-target read, its abundance says little. This chain joins TRBV7-9 and TRBJ2-3; D is unresolved. There are 15 residues in the CDR3. CDR1 and CDR2 from the germline V gene are SEHNR and FQNEAQ (reference sequence). The V and J ends lost 5 bases and 6 bases respectively, with 18 bases between them. The DNA for the CDR3 is TGTGCCAGCAGCCAACCGCTATGGGCAGTTGATACGCAGTATTTT. It encodes CASSQPLWAVDTQYF.

In its sample, this clonotype was seen a few times. Since it is a stray read in a library aimed at alpha chains, this beta chain has a size that is not meaningful. The CDR3 sequence: CASSATGGTYNEQFF. The DNA of the CDR3 is TGTGCCAGCAGTGCCACAGGGGGCACGTACAATGAGCAGTTCTTC. The gene calls are TRBV28 and TRBJ2-1; TRBD1 agrees at 9 bases. V lost 5 bases and J lost 4; bases outside the gene matches: 6. This CDR3 comprises 15 residues. Germline lookup yields CDR1 MDHEN and CDR2 SYDVKM.

Remarks on this clonotype: Being off target in a library aimed at alpha chains, this beta chain has a size of little meaning. The genes are TRBV5-1 and TRBJ2-7; no reliable D call. Germline assignment: CDR1 SGHRS and CDR2 YFSETQ. Trimming took off 2 bases at V and 6 bases at J, with 12 bases between the two ends. CDR3 length equals 13 residues. This CDR3 is CASSFDRPGEQYF. The CDR3 DNA follows: TGCGCCAGCAGCTTTGACCGACCGGGCGAGCAGTACTTC.

A remark on this clonotype: This beta chain is a stray sequence in a library constructed for alpha chains; its clone size is not meaningful. V and J are TRBV7-2 and TRBJ2-1; D perhaps matches TRBD2 (6 bases). The CDR3 is made up of 14 amino acids. Germline V lookup: CDR1 SGHTA, CDR2 FQGNSA. V was pared by 1 base and J by 2 bases, with 6 bases between. CDR3 sequence reads: CASSLGLAYNEQFF. CDR3 in DNA: TGTGCCAGCAGCTTAGGACTAGCCTACAATGAGCAGTTCTTC.

A note on this clonotype: At one of its ends the junction is not consistent with the germline gene, which may arise from a read error. This beta chain turned up in a library designed for alpha chains; as an off-target read, its abundance says little. V gene TRBV28 combines with J gene TRBJ2-1, with D tentatively TRBD2 (6 bases). The germline V gene has CDR1 MDHEN and CDR2 SYDVKM. The CDR3 contains 14 residues. CDR3 bases: TGTGCCAGCAGTCTACTAGCCTCGTACAATGAGGAGTTCTTC. This translates into CASSLLASYNEEFF.

Turning to this clonotype: Since the library was made to target alpha chains, this beta chain is a stray read and its abundance is not meaningful. Here the CDR3 reads CASSFRIDNEQFF. CDR3 nucleotide sequence: TGTGCCAGCAGCTTCCGGATAGACAATGAGCAGTTCTTC. The gene calls are TRBV3-1 and TRBJ2-1; D is unresolved. V was clipped by 5 bases and J by 5 bases, with 10 bases between them. From germline, CDR1 is LGHDT and CDR2 YNNKEL (reference sequence). This CDR3 comprises 13 residues.

For this clonotype: This beta chain is off target for a library built for alpha chains, so its abundance means little. V and J are TRBV30 and TRBJ2-1; 9 nucleotides line up with TRBD2. This CDR3 has 14 residues. Germline V gives CDR1 GTSNPN, CDR2 SVGIG (reference sequence). V was pared by 4 bases and J by 4 bases, with 5 bases of the junction left unmatched. This chain's CDR3 is CAWNSGSEYNEQFF. The CDR3 nucleotides read TGTGCCTGGAATAGCGGGAGCGAGTACAATGAGCAGTTCTTC.

This clonotype was picked up a small number of times. This beta chain is a stray sequence in a library constructed for alpha chains; its clone size is not meaningful. This chain links TRBV5-1 with TRBJ2-7; D is unclear. Per the germline V gene, CDR1 is SGHRS and CDR2 is YFSETQ. V lost 4 bases to trimming and J lost 1 base, with 12 bases between them. The CDR3 covers 14 residues. The DNA of the CDR3 is TGCGCCAGCAGCATTTCCGGACGGTCCTACGAGCAGTACTTC. This sequence encodes CASSISGRSYEQYF.

Comment on this clonotype: This beta chain appears as a stray read in a library generated for alpha chains; its size is not informative. The gene calls are TRBV28 and TRBJ2-5; D unclear. Trimming shortened V by 6 bases and J by 7 bases, and 6 bases separated the two germline ends. CDR1 and CDR2 from the germline V gene are MDHEN and SYDVKM. The CDR3 totals 10 residues. CDR3 nucleotides: TGTGCCAGCAGGTCCGTGACCCAGTACTTC. Protein sequence: CASRSVTQYF. Filled out from reference TRBV28 and TRBJ2-5, the complete variable domain reads DVKVTQSSRYLVKRTGEKVFLECVQDMDHENMFWYRQDPGLGLRLIYFSYDVKMKEKGDIPEGYSVSREKKERFSLILESASTNQTSMYLCASRSVTQYFGPGTRLLVL.

Of note for this clonotype: A library made for alpha chains picked up this beta chain off target, so its size means little. The rearrangement links TRBV9 to TRBJ2-7, with TRBD2 as a possible D gene (5 bases). The CDR3 contains 15 residues. CDR1 and CDR2 (germline): SGDLS, YYNGEE. V was clipped by 4 bases and J by 5 bases, with 19 bases between them. In DNA, the CDR3 is TGTGCCAGCAGCCCAAACCCTAGCCTCACCCACGAGCAGTACTTC. This encodes CASSPNPSLTHEQYF.

This clonotype occurred a few times. This beta chain slipped into a library made for alpha chains as a stray read, so its size is not meaningful. The J gene is TRBJ2-5, the V gene TRBV4-3; D perhaps matches TRBD2 (6 bases). Germline V gene lookup returns CDR1 LGHNA and CDR2 YSLEER. The ends were cut back, 4 bases at V and 4 bases at J, with 16 bases in the middle. The CDR3 contains 15 residues. The chain's CDR3 is CASSPRPGGAETQYF. The CDR3 bases are TGCGCCAGCAGCCCCCGCCCCGGGGGAGCAGAGACCCAGTACTTC.

This clonotype was picked up a small number of times. This beta chain is a stray sequence in a library constructed for alpha chains; its clone size is not meaningful. This chain links TRBV5-1 with TRBJ2-4; possibly TRBD1 for D (6 bases). The CDR3 runs to 14 residues. CDR1 and CDR2 (germline): SGHRS, YFSETQ. The germline V and J ends were trimmed by 4 bases and 3 bases, with 11 bases remaining between them. The CDR3 loop is CASSPGESKNIQYF. For the CDR3, the DNA is TGCGCCAGCAGCCCAGGGGAAAGCAAAAACATTCAGTACTTC.

On this clonotype: Within a library made for alpha chains, this beta chain is off target, and its count is uninformative. V and J are TRBV20-1 and TRBJ2-3, with D hard to call. Looked up from germline, CDR1 is DFQATT and CDR2 is SNEGSKA (reference sequence). The CDR3 consists of 17 residues. Trimming removed 1 base from V and 0 bases from J, with 17 bases in between. The CDR3 loop is CSARGSDRQPSTDTQYF. The CDR3, as DNA: TGCAGTGCTAGAGGATCGGACCGACAACCTAGCACAGATACGCAGTATTTT.

This clonotype is medium-sized within its sample. At one boundary the junction diverges from the germline segment, which might be a read error. This beta chain was picked up by a library intended for alpha chains and is off target, so its count carries little meaning. The chain joins TRBV5-4 to TRBJ2-2; 8 bases fit TRBD1. CDR3 length equals 16 residues. The V gene's germline CDR1 is SGHNT and CDR2 YYREEE (reference sequence). The CDR3: CASSPTPGGDTGELLF. DNA for the CDR3: TGTGCCAGCAGCCCCACCCCAGGGGGCGACACCGGGGAGCTGCTTTTT.

Concerning this clonotype itself: Since the library was made to target alpha chains, this beta chain is a stray read and its abundance is not meaningful. J is TRBJ2-7 and V is TRBV4-1; D call uncertain. The V end lost 1 base, the J end lost 6 bases, and 13 bases lay between the germline ends. From germline, CDR1 is MGHRA and CDR2 YSYEKL. The CDR3 covers 14 residues. CDR3 DNA sequence: TGCGCCAGCAGCCAAGGGTCTGGGCCCTCCGAGCAGTACTTC. The encoded protein is CASSQGSGPSEQYF.

This clonotype is labeled medium-sized. This beta chain slipped into a library made for alpha chains as a stray read, so its size is not meaningful. V gene TRBV6-4 combines with J gene TRBJ2-1; 7 bases map to TRBD2. The CDR3 contains 14 residues. V lost 6 bases, J lost 4 bases, and 6 bases stayed unmatched. From germline, CDR1 is MRHNA and CDR2 SNTAGT. The CDR3 DNA follows: TGTGCCAGCAGCGCTAGCGGCACTTACAATGAGCAGTTCTTC. It encodes CASSASGTYNEQFF.

This clonotype was seen only a few times. In a library made to pick up alpha chains, this beta chain is a stray read with a size that means little. The chain joins TRBV27 to TRBJ2-1; 7 bases map to TRBD2. Germline V CDR1 and CDR2: MNHEY, SMNVEV (reference sequence). The CDR3 spans 13 residues. The trim removed 0 bases at V and 14 bases at J, leaving 7 bases unmatched. The CDR3 nucleotides read TGTGCCAGCAGTTTATCGCCTAGCGGCACTAAGTTCTTC. Translation gives CASSLSPSGTKFF.